This TCR beta chain is drawn from a study of cytomegalovirus exposure and HLA in healthy donors. The study's findings and limits: Generally TCR sequences proved uncommon, though certain public TCRs appeared in numerous donors.

CDR3 length equals 17 residues. Germline CDR1 reads SGHVS; CDR2 reads FQNEAQ. The ends lost 5 bases at V and 5 bases at J; junction bases unmatched: 15. A word on this clone: As yet, its antigen is unknown.

Clones were sequenced by immunoSEQ multiplex PCR, and TCRdb holds only the in-frame ones, with some missing. The sample lists fewer than 200,000 clones; more than 65% were seen once. Sequenced: PBMCs. The chain carries TRBV7-8 and TRBJ1-5, with 7 bases that match TRBD1. This receptor was obtained from a woman between 18 and 29 years old in good health and CMV-seropositive. CDR3 nucleotides: TGTGCCAGCAGCCCTCGACAGGGTGGGGCAGGGCATCAGCCCCAGCATTTT. Translated, it gives CASSPRQGGAGHQPQHF.